These T cell receptor beta chains were read from a single sample in a study of blood T cell repertoires in COVID-19. Profiled with immunoSEQ multiplex PCR; TCRdb holds only in-frame clones, not every one. In the table there are a few hundred thousand clones, approximately 92% of which are singletons. The sample taken for sequencing was PBMCs or T cells enriched from blood (not recorded which). These receptors all stem from a woman in her 30s who had recovered from COVID-19. Each CDR3 is given with its conserved first and last residue. A D gene is named only where the DNA matches it firmly. Only some rows state a clone size, as once, few, many or a class for expanded clones.

v_call	d_call	clone_size	j_call	cdr3_aa	cdr3_nt
TRBV5-1	.	.	TRBJ2-7	CASSPRQESYEQYF	TGCGCCAGCAGCCCAAGACAGGAATCCTACGAGCAGTACTTC
TRBV28	.	.	TRBJ1-5	CASRQGTNQPQHF	TGTGCCAGCAGGCAGGGGACAAATCAGCCCCAGCATTTT
TRBV2	TRBD2	.	TRBJ2-1	CASSSGTSGGEQFF	TGTGCCAGTAGTTCCGGGACTAGCGGGGGAGAGCAGTTCTTC
TRBV7-2	.	.	TRBJ2-7	CASSYTGKADEQYF	TGTGCCAGCAGCTACACAGGAAAGGCCGACGAGCAGTACTTC
TRBV9	.	once	TRBJ2-7	CASSVTTKTYEQYF	TGTGCCAGCAGCGTAACAACCAAGACCTACGAGCAGTACTTC
TRBV5-1	TRBD1	.	TRBJ2-3	CASSLGQGGTDTQYF	TGCGCCAGCAGCCTTGGACAGGGTGGCACAGATACGCAGTATTTT
TRBV19	TRBD2	.	TRBJ2-7	CASSGLAGEQYF	TGTGCCAGTAGTGGACTAGCGGGTGAGCAGTACTTC
TRBV28	TRBD2	.	TRBJ2-1	CASISSSGLKGYNEQFF	TGTGCCAGCATCAGCTCTAGCGGTCTAAAGGGTTACAATGAGCAGTTCTTC
TRBV7-9	.	.	TRBJ2-1	CASSRETLNEQFF	TGTGCCAGCAGCCGGGAAACCCTAAATGAGCAGTTCTTC
TRBV7-2	.	.	TRBJ2-7	CASSLPTQSYEQYF	TGTGCCAGCAGCTTACCGACACAATCCTACGAGCAGTACTTC
TRBV2	.	.	TRBJ1-2	CASSVQGSSYGYTF	TGTGCCAGCAGTGTCCAGGGATCGAGCTATGGCTACACCTTC
TRBV11-2	TRBD2	.	TRBJ2-7	CASSSWTSSIYEQYF	TGTGCCAGCAGCTCCTGGACTAGCTCAATCTACGAGCAGTACTTC
TRBV9	TRBD2	.	TRBJ2-7	CASSVAGGLGYEQYF	TGTGCCAGCAGCGTAGCTGGGGGACTAGGCTACGAGCAGTACTTC
TRBV14	.	.	TRBJ2-7	CASSQSPGTLNEQYF	TGTGCCAGCAGCCAATCACCGGGAACCCTCAACGAGCAGTACTTC
TRBV5-1	TRBD1	.	TRBJ1-6	CASSPDPDRAPPLHF	TGCGCCAGCAGCCCCGACCCTGACAGGGCCCCACCCCTCCACTTT
TRBV28	.	.	TRBJ1-2	CASGQGQYGYTF	TGTGCCAGCGGGCAGGGCCAGTATGGCTACACCTTC
TRBV27	.	once	TRBJ1-5	CASSLWEGGPQHF	TGTGCCAGCAGTTTATGGGAGGGGGGGCCCCAGCATTTT
TRBV15	.	.	TRBJ1-1	CATSRDRGNTEAFF	TGTGCCACCAGCAGAGATCGAGGGAACACTGAAGCTTTCTTT